This TCR beta chain was obtained from a study of blood T cell repertoires in COVID-19. In the study's own analysis: By means of reference gene primer amplification, nucleated cell counts were estimated. The data were produced by immunoSEQ multiplex PCR, yet TCRdb's version contains in-frame clones alone and is incomplete. That table is the source of V, J and clone size, and D and trimming were worked out from the DNA. The data contain under 300,000 clones, 91% of them singletons. V was cut by 1 base and J by 0 bases, with 10 bases left in between. Germline lookup yields CDR1 MNHEY and CDR2 SMNVEV (reference sequence). The CDR3 contains 16 residues. Participant reports of clinical history set cohort assignment.

The TCR originated in a human donor in a cohort exposed to, infected with or recovered from COVID-19 (not recorded which). The donor label of this sample is uncertain. V is TRBV27 and J is TRBJ1-5; no clear D gene. The source material was PBMCs or T cells enriched from blood (not recorded which). DNA of the CDR3: TGTGCCAGCAGTTTATTATCGCCAGATAGCAATCAGCCCCAGCATTTT. Translation gives CASSLLSPDSNQPQHF.